The T cell receptor beta chain described here comes from a study of blood T cell repertoires in COVID-19. About the research overall: Acute and convalescent COVID-19 specimens originated in the United States, Italy and Spain.

Per the original methods: Nucleated cell counts were estimated from reference gene primer amplification. Data came from immunoSEQ multiplex PCR; TCRdb stores just in-frame clones and leaves some out. The DNA gave D and trimming, while V, J and clone size come from that table. The sample includes 80,000 or so clones, over 80% seen only once; the top ten take roughly 10%. V shed 6 bases and J shed 10 bases, with 22 bases lying between them. This CDR3 has 15 amino acids. This chain connects TRBV23-1 to TRBJ2-1; D possibly corresponds to TRBD1 (6 bases). TRBV23-1 is given ORF status, its function remaining uncertain. This TCR derives from a human donor in a cohort sampled during active COVID-19. Sequencing was performed on peripheral blood. The CDR3 sequence is CASRTGKAFTGEQFF. CDR3 bases: TGCGCCAGCAGGACAGGAAAGGCCTTTACAGGGGAGCAGTTCTTC.